Below, 9 T cell receptor beta chains from the same sample are listed, as sequenced in a study of early stage breast cancer tumors. Method: immunoSEQ multiplex PCR; TCRdb's copy keeps in-frame clones and lacks some. The repertoire holds over 45,000 clones, with roughly four fifths as singletons. Sequencing was carried out using blood. Source of these receptors: a person aged 45 to 59 with breast cancer.

This sequence joins TRBV4-2 and TRBJ2-5, with D unclear. The CDR3 loop spans 14 amino acids. Trimming pared 3 bases from V and 5 bases from J, leaving 13 bases between. The germline gives CDR1 LGHNA, CDR2 YNFKEQ. CDR3 residues: CASSQKGLGETQYF. CDR3 DNA sequence: TGTGCCAGCAGCCAGAAAGGGCTCGGGGAGACCCAGTACTTC.

This chain connects TRBV28 to TRBJ2-7; no reliable D call. This CDR3 region has 12 residues. V shed 7 bases and J shed 4 bases, with 11 bases lying between them. The germline CDR1 and CDR2 sequences are MDHEN and SYDVKM. In DNA form, the CDR3 reads TGTGCCAGCATGAGCCCTGCGTACGAGCAGTACTTC. It translates to CASMSPAYEQYF.

V usage is TRBV7-9 and J usage is TRBJ1-1; TRBD1 is a possible D gene (5 bases). Germline V CDR1 and CDR2: SEHNR, FQNEAQ (reference sequence). The CDR3 has 14 amino acids. Trimming took 7 bases from V and 1 from J, leaving 13 bases between them. CDR3 region: CASNLGVGNTEAFF. The CDR3 nucleotides read TGTGCCAGCAACCTAGGGGTGGGGAACACTGAAGCTTTCTTT.

The genes are TRBV9 and TRBJ2-7, with no clear D. CDR1 SGDLS and CDR2 YYNGEE come from the germline V gene. CDR3 size: 13 residues. Trimming took off 0 bases at V and 5 bases at J, with 9 bases between the two ends. The CDR3 region is CASSVEGSHEQYF. The CDR3 DNA is TGTGCCAGCAGCGTAGAGGGTTCCCACGAGCAGTACTTC.

The chain couples TRBV18 to TRBJ1-3; 8 bases align to TRBD1. Germline V gene lookup returns CDR1 KGHSH and CDR2 LQKENI. The junction had 4 bases not matched to a gene; V was cut back by 6 bases and J by 0 bases. The length of the CDR3 is 15 residues. The CDR3 DNA follows: TGTGCCAGCTCCCAACAGGGGGGCTCTGGAAACACCATATATTTT. Its protein product is CASSQQGGSGNTIYF. The full variable domain, its missing parts supplied by reference TRBV18 and TRBJ1-3, is NAGVMQNPRHLVRRRGQEARLRCSPMKGHSHVYWYRQLPEEGLKFMVYLQKENIIDESGMPKERFSAEFPKEGPSILRIQQVVRGDSAAYFCASSQQGGSGNTIYFGEGSWLTVV.

The CDR3 DNA sequence: TGCGCCAGCAGCTTGGTTGGGGGAACTGAGCAGTTCTTC. Translated: CASSLVGGTEQFF. The chain recombines TRBV5-1 with TRBJ2-1; D is possibly TRBD1 or TRBD2 (5 bases each). The germline gives CDR1 SGHRS, CDR2 YFSETQ. Trimming cost V 0 bases and J 9 bases, with 10 bases left between them. This CDR3 is built from 13 residues.

The chain carries TRBV5-1 and TRBJ1-3, with no clear D. V shed 1 base and J shed 0 bases, with 17 bases lying between them. The length of the CDR3 is 18 residues. From germline, CDR1 is SGHRS and CDR2 YFSETQ. The CDR3 here is CASSLKPLAADSGNTIYF. As DNA, the CDR3 is TGCGCCAGCAGCTTGAAGCCATTGGCGGCCGACTCTGGAAACACCATATATTTT.

J is TRBJ2-2 and V is TRBV2; D perhaps matches TRBD1 (5 bases). This CDR3 is built from 14 residues. With 6 bases removed from V and 2 bases from J, the gap between germline ends came to 10 bases. Germline assignment: CDR1 SNHLY and CDR2 FYNNEI. CDR3 in amino acids: CASRVGPNTGELFF. As DNA, the CDR3 is TGTGCCAGCAGGGTGGGGCCCAACACCGGGGAGCTGTTTTTT.

The chain combines TRBV6-5 with TRBJ2-1, with 10 nucleotides matching TRBD2. This CDR3 is 15 amino acids long. V lost 6 bases and J lost 9; bases outside the gene matches: 11. The germline gives CDR1 MNHEY, CDR2 SVGAGI. This CDR3 reads CASSQAGGPFVEQFF. CDR3 in DNA: TGTGCCAGCAGCCAAGCGGGAGGGCCCTTCGTTGAGCAGTTCTTC.